Below, 21 T cell receptor beta chains from the same sample are listed, as sequenced in a study of identical twins. TCRdb redid the calling of the 5' RACE reads with MiXCR, one entry per CDR3 protein. The sample carries roughly 250,000 distinct CDR3 sequences, approximately 7.3% recorded once. The same data also went into a second study, on yellow fever vaccine responses in identical twins.

Source material: CD8+ T cells sorted from blood. The receptors shown here come from a woman between 18 and 29 years old in good health.

This clonotype was detected a few times. This chain connects TRBV9 to TRBJ2-3, with TRBD1 as a possible D gene (5 bases). V was trimmed by 0 bases and J by 10 bases, leaving 9 bases between them. Germline-derived CDR1 and CDR2 are SGDLS and YYNGEE. This CDR3 has 12 residues. CDR3 sequence reads: CASSVAEGAQYF. The DNA of the CDR3 is TGTGCCAGCAGCGTAGCTGAAGGGGCGCAGTATTTT.

There are many counts of this clonotype. The rearrangement uses TRBV27 and TRBJ2-1, with 10 bases identical to TRBD1. With V trimmed by 8 bases and J by 8 bases, 3 bases remained unmatched. The CDR3 contains 12 residues. Germline lookup yields CDR1 MNHEY and CDR2 SMNVEV (reference sequence). The CDR3 loop reads CASGQGGYEQFF. CDR3 nucleotides: TGTGCCAGCGGACAGGGGGGATATGAGCAGTTCTTC.

Turning to this clonotype: A junction end diverges from the germline sequence, so it may reflect a read error. The chain links TRBV27 to TRBJ2-7; TRBD1 might be the D (6 bases). Germline CDR1 is MNHEY and CDR2 is SMNVEV (reference sequence). The CDR3 is made up of 15 amino acids. The CDR3 sequence is CASSGSGVPSSEQYF. DNA of the CDR3: TGTGCCAGCAGTGGATCAGGGGTCCCCTCCTCCGAGCAGTACTTC.

This clonotype was recorded many times. The CDR3 loop reads CAIRGTSGSTDTQYF. The CDR3 DNA follows: TGTGCCATCAGAGGGACTAGCGGAAGCACAGATACGCAGTATTTT. The gene calls are TRBV10-3 and TRBJ2-3; 11 nucleotides line up with TRBD2. V gave up 6 bases and J gave up 0 bases; unmatched junction bases: 2. There are 15 residues in the CDR3. CDR1 and CDR2 (germline): ENHRY, SYGVKD.

This chain connects TRBV18 to TRBJ1-1; D is uncertain. CDR3 length: 16 residues. The ends were cut back, 6 bases at V and 10 bases at J, with 27 bases in the middle. Germline assignment: CDR1 KGHSH and CDR2 LQKENI. Written as DNA, the CDR3 is TGTGCCAGCTCCTACACCTTACGTCCAAATTCCATGGGAGCTTTCTTT. Its protein is CASSYTLRPNSMGAFF.

There are many counts of this clonotype. The chain links TRBV5-1 to TRBJ2-1; 10 bases line up with TRBD2. The germline V gene has CDR1 SGHRS and CDR2 YFSETQ. V lost 1 base to trimming and J lost 2 bases; unmatched junction nucleotides: 12. The length of the CDR3 is 19 residues. As DNA, the CDR3 is TGCGCCAGCAGCTTGAGCCTAGCGGGGGCCGGGGGAACCTACAATGAGCAGTTCTTC. Amino acids: CASSLSLAGAGGTYNEQFF.

CDR3 in amino acids: CASSLSNGVYITGTNTEAFF. The CDR3 nucleotides are TGTGCCAGCAGTTTATCGAACGGGGTCTATATCACAGGTACGAACACTGAAGCTTTCTTT. This chain connects TRBV27 to TRBJ1-1; D might be TRBD1 (5 bases). V lost 0 bases and J lost 1, with 24 bases in between. Germline assignment: CDR1 MNHEY and CDR2 SMNVEV (reference sequence). This CDR3 is 20 amino acids long.

This clonotype was observed a few times. This chain joins TRBV12-5 and TRBJ1-1; no clear D. Trimming stripped 1 base from V and 4 bases from J, with 16 bases between. The CDR3 covers 16 residues. Per germline, CDR1 LGHNT and CDR2 FRNRAP. CDR3 sequence: CASGLAPVQIGTEAFF. DNA for the CDR3: TGTGCTAGTGGTTTGGCCCCGGTACAAATAGGCACTGAAGCTTTCTTT.

This clonotype occurred many times. The V gene is TRBV5-1, the J gene TRBJ2-1; the D gene could be TRBD1 or TRBD2 (5 bases each). In germline, CDR1 is SGHRS, CDR2 YFSETQ. This CDR3 comprises 15 residues. V was clipped by 2 bases and J by 0 bases, with 9 bases between them. The CDR3: CASSFGAPSYNEQFF. CDR3 DNA: TGCGCCAGCAGCTTCGGGGCTCCCTCCTACAATGAGCAGTTCTTC. Complete variable domain (other parts from reference TRBV5-1 and TRBJ2-1): KAGVTQTPRYLIKTRGQQVTLSCSPISGHRSVSWYQQTPGQGLQFLFEYFSETQRNKGNFPGRFSGRQFSNSRSEMNVSTLELGDSALYLCASSFGAPSYNEQFFGPGTRLTVL.

This clonotype was counted at least ten times. This chain links TRBV5-1 with TRBJ2-7; D unresolved. The CDR3 is made up of 18 amino acids. V was pared by 0 bases and J by 6 bases, with 25 bases between. CDR1 and CDR2 from the germline V gene are SGHRS and YFSETQ. CDR3 loop: CASSLGRVEFRTIGEQYF. In nucleotides, the CDR3 is TGCGCCAGCAGCTTGGGACGTGTCGAGTTTCGCACCATCGGCGAGCAGTACTTC.

The chain recombines TRBV10-3 with TRBJ2-3; tentatively, D is TRBD1 (6 bases). Germline values: CDR1 ENHRY, CDR2 SYGVKD. Trimming shortened V by 6 bases and J by 4 bases, and 20 bases separated the two germline ends. This CDR3 spans 16 amino acids. The CDR3 nucleotides are TGTGCCATCAGCTCCGACCTGGGAACAGGGTCAGATACGCAGTATTTT. Protein: CAISSDLGTGSDTQYF.

This clonotype occurred a few times. The chain couples TRBV2 to TRBJ2-7; 9 bases match TRBD2. There are 14 residues in the CDR3. Germline lookup yields CDR1 SNHLY and CDR2 FYNNEI. V dropped 4 bases and J dropped 4; count of bases not matched to a gene: 5. As DNA, the CDR3 is TGTGCCAGCAGTGTTCTAGCGGGGAAATACGAGCAGTACTTC. Its translation is CASSVLAGKYEQYF. The full variable domain, rest sourced from reference TRBV2 and TRBJ2-7, is EPEVTQTPSHQVTQMGQEVILRCVPISNHLYFYWYRQILGQKVEFLVSFYNNEISEKSEIFDDQFSVERPDGSNFTLKIRSTKLEDSAMYFCASSVLAGKYEQYFGPGTRLTVT.

Notes on this clonotype: Just one base apart from a much larger clone, this may be a read error. The chain is built from TRBV12-3 or TRBV12-4 and TRBJ2-1, with unresolved D. This CDR3 has 14 residues. DNA for the CDR3: TGTGCCAGCAGTTTAGGGGCAGGCTACAATGAGCGGTTCTTC. Encoded protein: CASSLGAGYNERFF.

V is TRBV18 and J is TRBJ2-1; D is ambiguous. Trimming cost V 4 bases and J 0 bases, with 4 bases left between them. The CDR3 has 13 amino acids. Per the germline V gene, CDR1 is KGHSH and CDR2 is LQKENI. Here the CDR3 DNA reads TGTGCCAGCTCACATAGCTCCTACAATGAGCAGTTCTTC. Protein: CASSHSSYNEQFF.

This clonotype showed up many times. The chain uses TRBV20-1 and TRBJ2-1; tentative D call: TRBD1 (6 bases). CDR1 is DFQATT and CDR2 is SNEGSKA in the germline V gene (reference sequence). The V end was cut by 0 bases, the J end by 7 bases, with 16 bases between. The CDR3 covers 15 residues. The CDR3 protein is CSARDEGQGWNEQFF. For the CDR3, the DNA is TGCAGTGCTAGAGATGAAGGTCAGGGGTGGAATGAGCAGTTCTTC.

In this sample, this clonotype turned up many times. This chain connects TRBV7-9 to TRBJ2-1; 11 bases align to TRBD2. The CDR3 has 16 residues. Germline loops: CDR1 SEHNR, CDR2 FQNEAQ (reference sequence). J lost 12 bases, V lost 6 bases, and 16 bases had no gene match. CDR3 amino acids: CASRSPGLAEHTGQFF. The DNA for the CDR3 is TGTGCCAGCAGATCCCCGGGACTAGCGGAGCATACAGGGCAGTTCTTC.

Only a few counts were recorded for this clonotype. The chain uses TRBV15 and TRBJ2-5; TRBD1 aligns across 10 bases. The CDR3 extends over 16 amino acids. V lost 2 bases, J lost 1 base, and 4 bases stayed unmatched. The germline gives CDR1 LNHNV, CDR2 YYDKDF (reference sequence). The CDR3: CATSRPGTGAQETQYF. The CDR3 coding sequence is TGTGCCACCAGCAGACCCGGGACAGGGGCCCAAGAGACCCAGTACTTC.

V gene TRBV12-3 or TRBV12-4 combines with J gene TRBJ2-3; 9 bases line up with TRBD2. CDR3 length equals 21 residues. V lost 1 base, J lost 0 bases, and 17 bases stayed unmatched. DNA for the CDR3: TGTGCCAGCAGTTTAGTGGGGAGCGGGGGGTTGATAAATCCTAGCACAGATACGCAGTATTTT. It yields the protein CASSLVGSGGLINPSTDTQYF.

This clonotype has more than one count but fewer than ten. The V and J genes are TRBV28 and TRBJ1-4, with D perhaps matching TRBD1 (6 bases). Trimming took 5 bases from V and 8 from J, leaving 18 bases between them. The CDR3 covers 15 residues. Germline assignment: CDR1 MDHEN and CDR2 SYDVKM. CDR3 sequence (DNA): TGTGCCAGCAGTACACTCAGGGGTAGACGAGAAAAACTGTTTTTT. Translated, it gives CASSTLRGRREKLFF.

The chain employs TRBV11-1 and TRBJ1-2; tentatively, D is TRBD1 (6 bases). Looked up from germline, CDR1 is SGHAT and CDR2 is FQDESV (reference sequence). V was cut by 5 bases and J by 8 bases, with 18 bases left in between. This CDR3 comprises 14 residues. In nucleotides, the CDR3 is TGTGCCAGCAGCCCGCCCACAGGGCGTTGGGGCTACACCTTC. Its translation is CASSPPTGRWGYTF.

The CDR3 loop is CASSPLLTQPQHF. The CDR3 DNA reads as TGTGCCAGCAGTCCCCTCTTAACGCAGCCCCAGCATTTT. The chain recombines TRBV27 with TRBJ1-5; no reliable D call. The germline CDR1 and CDR2 sequences are MNHEY and SMNVEV (reference sequence). This CDR3 contains 13 residues. Between the trimmed V and J ends, which lost 5 bases and 7 bases, there was a span of 12 bases.